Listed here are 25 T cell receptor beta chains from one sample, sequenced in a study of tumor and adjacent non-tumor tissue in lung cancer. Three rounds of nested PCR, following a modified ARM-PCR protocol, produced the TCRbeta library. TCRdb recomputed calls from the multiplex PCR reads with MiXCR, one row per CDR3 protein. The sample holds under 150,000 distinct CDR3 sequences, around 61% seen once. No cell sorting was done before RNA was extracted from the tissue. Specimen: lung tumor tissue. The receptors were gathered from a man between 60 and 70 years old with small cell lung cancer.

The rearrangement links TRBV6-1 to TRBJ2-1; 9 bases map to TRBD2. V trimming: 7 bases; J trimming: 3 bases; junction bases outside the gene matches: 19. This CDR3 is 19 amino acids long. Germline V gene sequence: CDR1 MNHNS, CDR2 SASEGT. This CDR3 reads CASTPGRTSVRSFYNEQFF. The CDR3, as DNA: TGTGCCAGCACCCCCGGGAGGACTAGCGTCAGGAGCTTCTACAATGAGCAGTTCTTC.

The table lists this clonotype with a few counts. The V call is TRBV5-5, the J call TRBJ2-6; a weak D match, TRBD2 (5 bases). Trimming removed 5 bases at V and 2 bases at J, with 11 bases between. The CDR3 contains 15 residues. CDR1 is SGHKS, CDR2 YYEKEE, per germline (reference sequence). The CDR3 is CASSPLGAGANVLTF. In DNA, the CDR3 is TGTGCCAGCAGTCCCCTGGGAGCTGGGGCCAACGTCCTGACTTTC. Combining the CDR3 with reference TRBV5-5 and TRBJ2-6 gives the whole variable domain DAGVTQSPTHLIKTRGQQVTLRCSPISGHKSVSWYQQVLGQGPQFIFQYYEKEERGRGNFPDRFSARQFPNYSSELNVNALLLGDSALYLCASSPLGAGANVLTFGAGSRLTVL.

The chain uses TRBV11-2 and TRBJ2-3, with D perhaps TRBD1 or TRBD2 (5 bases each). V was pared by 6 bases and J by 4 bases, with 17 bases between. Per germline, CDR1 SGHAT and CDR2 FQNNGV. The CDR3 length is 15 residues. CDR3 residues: CASRPGKGHSDTQYF. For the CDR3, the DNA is TGTGCCAGCAGGCCGGGAAAGGGGCATTCAGATACGCAGTATTTT.

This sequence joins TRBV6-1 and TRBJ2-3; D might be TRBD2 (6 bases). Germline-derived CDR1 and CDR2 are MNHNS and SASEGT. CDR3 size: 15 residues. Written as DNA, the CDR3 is TGTGTCGGCAGTCCTACGGGGAGGCTAACAGATACGCAGTATTTT. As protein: CVGSPTGRLTDTQYF.

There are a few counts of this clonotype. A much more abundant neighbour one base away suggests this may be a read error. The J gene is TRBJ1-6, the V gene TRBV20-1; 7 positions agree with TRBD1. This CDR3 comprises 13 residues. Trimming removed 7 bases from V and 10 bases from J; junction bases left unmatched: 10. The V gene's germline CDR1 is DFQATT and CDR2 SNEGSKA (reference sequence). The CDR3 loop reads CSVSLDRASPLHF. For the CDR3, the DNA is TGCAGTGTTAGCCTCGACAGGGCGTCACCCCTCCACTTT.

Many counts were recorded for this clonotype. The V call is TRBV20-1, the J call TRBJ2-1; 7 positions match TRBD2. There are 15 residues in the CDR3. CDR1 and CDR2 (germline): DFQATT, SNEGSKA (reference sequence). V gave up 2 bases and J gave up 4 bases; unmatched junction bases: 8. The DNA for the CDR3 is TGCAGTGCTAGAATATCCGGGAGGATTTACAATGAGCAGTTCTTC. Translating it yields CSARISGRIYNEQFF.

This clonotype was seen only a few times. This CDR3 reads CASSRSGINEQFF. The CDR3 DNA sequence: TGTGCCAGCAGCCGGAGCGGGATCAATGAGCAGTTCTTC. The chain recombines TRBV6-6 with TRBJ2-1, with 7 nucleotides matching TRBD2. The germline CDR1 and CDR2 sequences are MNHNY and SVGAGI (reference sequence). The V and J ends lost 6 bases and 6 bases, in that order; junction bases with no gene match: 5. The CDR3 sequence is 13 residues long.

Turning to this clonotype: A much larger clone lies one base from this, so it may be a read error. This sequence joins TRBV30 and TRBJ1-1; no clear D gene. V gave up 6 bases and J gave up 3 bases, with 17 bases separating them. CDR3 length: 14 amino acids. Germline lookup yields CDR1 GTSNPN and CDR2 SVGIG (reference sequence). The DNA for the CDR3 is TGTGCCTGCCTCAGCGGGAGGTTGGACACTGAAGCTTTCTTT. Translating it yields CACLSGRLDTEAFF.

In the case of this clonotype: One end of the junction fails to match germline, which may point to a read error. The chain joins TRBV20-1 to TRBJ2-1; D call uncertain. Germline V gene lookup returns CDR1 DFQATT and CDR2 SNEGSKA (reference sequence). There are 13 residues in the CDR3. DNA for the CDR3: TGCAGTGCTGGAGACCCTAAGGAGACCGAGCAGTTTTTC. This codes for CSAGDPKETEQFF.

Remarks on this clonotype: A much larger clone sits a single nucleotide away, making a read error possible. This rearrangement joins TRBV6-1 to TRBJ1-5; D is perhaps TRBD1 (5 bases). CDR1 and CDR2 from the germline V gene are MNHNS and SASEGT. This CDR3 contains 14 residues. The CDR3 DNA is TGTGCCAGCATAATTAGGGGAAGCAATCAGCCCAAGCATTTT. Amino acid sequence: CASIIRGSNQPKHF.

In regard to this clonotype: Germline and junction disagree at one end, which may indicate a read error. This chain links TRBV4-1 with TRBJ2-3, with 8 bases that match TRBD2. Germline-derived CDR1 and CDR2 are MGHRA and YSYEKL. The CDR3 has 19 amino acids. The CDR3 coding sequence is TGCACCAGCAGCCAAGATTCGCCAGCGGGGGTCGGGCGTGCAGATACGCAGTATTTT. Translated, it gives CTSSQDSPAGVGRADTQYF.

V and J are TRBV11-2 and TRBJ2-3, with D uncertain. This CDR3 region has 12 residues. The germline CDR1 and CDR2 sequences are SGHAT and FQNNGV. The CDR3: CVNSLDRDTQYF. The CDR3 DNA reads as TGTGTCAACAGCTTAGATCGGGATACGCAGTATTTT.

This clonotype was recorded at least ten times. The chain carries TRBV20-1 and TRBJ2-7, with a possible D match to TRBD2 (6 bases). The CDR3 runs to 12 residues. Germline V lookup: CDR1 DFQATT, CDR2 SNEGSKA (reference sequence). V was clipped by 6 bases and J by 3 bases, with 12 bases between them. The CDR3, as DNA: TGCAGTGCGAGGGACTCGTACTACGAGCAGTACTTC. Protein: CSARDSYYEQYF.

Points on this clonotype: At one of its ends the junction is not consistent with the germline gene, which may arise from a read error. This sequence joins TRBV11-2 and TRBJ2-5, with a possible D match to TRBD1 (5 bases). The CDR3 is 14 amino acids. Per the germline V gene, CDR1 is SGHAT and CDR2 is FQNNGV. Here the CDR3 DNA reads TGTACCAGCAGCCCTGGACATAGCCAAGGGACCCAGTACTTC. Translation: CTSSPGHSQGTQYF.

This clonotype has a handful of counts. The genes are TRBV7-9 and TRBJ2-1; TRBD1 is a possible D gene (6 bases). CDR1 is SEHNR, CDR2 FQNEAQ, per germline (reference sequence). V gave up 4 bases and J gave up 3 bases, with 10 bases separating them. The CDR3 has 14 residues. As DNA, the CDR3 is TGTGCCAGCAGCTGGGGACATAGCTACAATGAGCAGTTCTTC. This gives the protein CASSWGHSYNEQFF.

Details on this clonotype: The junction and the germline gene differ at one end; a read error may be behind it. The CDR3 sequence is CASSHLYNEHFF. In DNA, the CDR3 is TGTGCCAGCAGTCACCTCTACAATGAGCACTTCTTC. J is TRBJ2-1 and V is TRBV6-6; no clear D gene. This CDR3 spans 12 amino acids. From germline, CDR1 is MNHNY and CDR2 SVGAGI (reference sequence).

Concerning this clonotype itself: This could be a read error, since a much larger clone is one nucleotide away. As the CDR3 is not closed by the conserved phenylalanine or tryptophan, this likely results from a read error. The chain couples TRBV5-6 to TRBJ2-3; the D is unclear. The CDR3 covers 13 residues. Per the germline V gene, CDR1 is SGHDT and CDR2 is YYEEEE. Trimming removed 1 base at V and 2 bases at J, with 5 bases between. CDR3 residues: CASSLTATDTQYS. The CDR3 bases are TGTGCCAGCAGCTTGACTGCCACAGATACGCAGTATTCT.

The CDR3, as DNA: TGCAGTGCTAGAGGAGGGAGTATTGTCGGGGAGCAGTTCTTC. Protein sequence: CSARGGSIVGEQFF. This chain connects TRBV20-1 to TRBJ2-1, with D possibly being TRBD2 (5 bases). The V end lost 1 base, the J end lost 10 bases, and 17 bases lay between the germline ends. The CDR3 covers 14 residues. CDR1 and CDR2 from the germline V gene are DFQATT and SNEGSKA (reference sequence).

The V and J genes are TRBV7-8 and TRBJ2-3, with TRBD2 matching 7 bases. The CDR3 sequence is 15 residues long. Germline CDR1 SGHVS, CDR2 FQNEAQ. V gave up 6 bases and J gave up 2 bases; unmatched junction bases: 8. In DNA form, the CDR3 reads TGTGCCAGCAGGGGAGAGAGGGACTACACAGATACGCAGTATTTT. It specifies CASRGERDYTDTQYF.

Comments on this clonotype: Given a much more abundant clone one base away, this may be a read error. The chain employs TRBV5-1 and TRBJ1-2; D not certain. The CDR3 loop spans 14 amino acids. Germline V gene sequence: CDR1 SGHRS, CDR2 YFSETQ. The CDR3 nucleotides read TGCGCCAGCATCTTGGATCCCAGTAACTATGGCTACACCTTC. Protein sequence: CASILDPSNYGYTF.

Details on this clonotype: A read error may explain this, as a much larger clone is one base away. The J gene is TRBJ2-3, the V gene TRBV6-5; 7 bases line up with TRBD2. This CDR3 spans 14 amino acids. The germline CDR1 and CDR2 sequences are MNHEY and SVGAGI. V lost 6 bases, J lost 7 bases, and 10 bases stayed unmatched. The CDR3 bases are TGTGCCAGCAGATGGCGGGAGAGGGCATATACGCAGTATTTT. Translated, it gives CASRWRERAYTQYF.

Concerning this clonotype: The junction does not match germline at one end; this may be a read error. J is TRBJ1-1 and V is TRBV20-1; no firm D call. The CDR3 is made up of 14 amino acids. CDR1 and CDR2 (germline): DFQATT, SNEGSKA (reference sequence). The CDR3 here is CSARVSLFETVAFF. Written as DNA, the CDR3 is TGCAGTGCTAGAGTCTCACTATTCGAGACTGTAGCTTTCTTT.

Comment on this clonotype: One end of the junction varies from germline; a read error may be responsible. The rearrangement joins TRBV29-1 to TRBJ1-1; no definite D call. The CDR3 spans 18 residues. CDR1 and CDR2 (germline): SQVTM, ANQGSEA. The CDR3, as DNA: TGCAGAGTTGAAGTAGGCCGGAATCCGTTACTGGGGAACACTGAAGCTTTCTTC. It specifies CRVEVGRNPLLGNTEAFF.

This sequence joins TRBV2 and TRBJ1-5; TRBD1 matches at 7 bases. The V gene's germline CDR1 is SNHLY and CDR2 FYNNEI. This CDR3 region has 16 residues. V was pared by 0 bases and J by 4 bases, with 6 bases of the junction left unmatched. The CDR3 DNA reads TGTGCCAGCAGTGAAGCGGAGGGACAGCGGAATCAGCCCCAGCATTTT. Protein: CASSEAEGQRNQPQHF. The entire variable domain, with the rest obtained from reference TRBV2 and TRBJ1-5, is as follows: EPEVTQTPSHQVTQMGQEVILRCVPISNHLYFYWYRQILGQKVEFLVSFYNNEISEKSEIFDDQFSVERPDGSNFTLKIRSTKLEDSAMYFCASSEAEGQRNQPQHFGDGTRLSIL.

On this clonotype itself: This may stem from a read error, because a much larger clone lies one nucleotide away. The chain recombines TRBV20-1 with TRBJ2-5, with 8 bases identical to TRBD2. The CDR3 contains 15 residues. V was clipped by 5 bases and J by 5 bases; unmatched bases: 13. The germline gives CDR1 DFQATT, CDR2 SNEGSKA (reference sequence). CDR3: CSAGGLSGGMETQYF. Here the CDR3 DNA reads TGCAGTGCTGGGGGACTATCGGGAGGGATGGAGACCCAGTACTTC.